These T cell receptor beta chains were read from a single sample in a study of blood T cell repertoires in COVID-19. TCRdb's table, derived via immunoSEQ multiplex PCR, lists solely in-frame clones and lacks some. Seen here are 150,000 to 200,000 clones, about four fifths observed once, and the top ten hold around 6.9%. The sequenced material came from peripheral blood. The receptor source for this set is a man between 60 and 75 years old with acute or convalescent COVID-19. Each CDR3 is given with its conserved first and last residue. A D gene is named only where the DNA matches it firmly. Size is omitted from some rows. Given values are once, few, many or a class for expanded clones.

j_gene	abundance	v_gene	d_gene	CDR3nt	CDR3aa
TRBJ1-1	NA	TRBV9	NA	TGTGCCAGCAGCCCCGATCAGGCCAACACTGAAGCTTTCTTT	CASSPDQANTEAFF
TRBJ1-1	once	TRBV5-1	NA	TGCGCCAGCAGCTTGGACGGACAGATGAACACTGAAGCTTTCTTT	CASSLDGQMNTEAFF
TRBJ2-5	NA	TRBV12-3/TRBV12-4	NA	TGTGCCAGCAGTTTACGGGAGACCCAGTACTTC	CASSLRETQYF
TRBJ2-7	NA	TRBV27	TRBD1	TGTGCCAGCAGTTTAGGGACAGCTAAGCTTGTGGGCGAGCAGTACTTC	CASSLGTAKLVGEQYF
TRBJ1-5	NA	TRBV2	TRBD1	TGTGCCAGCAGCCTCGGACAGGGGGGTCAGCCCCAGCATTTT	CASSLGQGGQPQHF
TRBJ2-3	NA	TRBV7-3	TRBD2	TGTGCCAGCAGCTTAGCTAGCGGGGGGAACACAGATACGCAGTATTTT	CASSLASGGNTDTQYF
TRBJ2-3	NA	TRBV29-1	NA	TGCAGCGTTGAAACAGGCACAGATACGCAGTATTTT	CSVETGTDTQYF
TRBJ2-7	NA	TRBV10-1	TRBD1	TGCGCCAGCAGCGGGGACAGGGGGCTTGAGCAGTACTTC	CASSGDRGLEQYF
TRBJ1-2	NA	TRBV6-6	NA	TGTGCCAGCAGTTACCCCGGACGGGAATATGGCTACACCTTC	CASSYPGREYGYTF
TRBJ2-1	once	TRBV9	NA	TGTGCCAGCAGCGTAGGGTCCGAGCCCTCCTACAATGAGCAGTTCTTC	CASSVGSEPSYNEQFF